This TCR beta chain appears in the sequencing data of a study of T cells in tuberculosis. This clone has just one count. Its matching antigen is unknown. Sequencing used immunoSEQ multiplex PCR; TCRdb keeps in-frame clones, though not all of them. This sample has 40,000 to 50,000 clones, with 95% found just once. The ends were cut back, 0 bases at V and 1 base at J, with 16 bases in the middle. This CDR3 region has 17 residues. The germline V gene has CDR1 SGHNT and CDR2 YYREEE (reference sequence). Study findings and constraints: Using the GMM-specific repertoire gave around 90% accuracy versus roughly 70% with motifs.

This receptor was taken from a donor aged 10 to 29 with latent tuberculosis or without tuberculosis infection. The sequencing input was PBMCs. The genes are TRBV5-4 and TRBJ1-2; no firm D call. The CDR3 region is CASSLGGSPLVNYGYTF. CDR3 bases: TGTGCCAGCAGCTTGGGTGGCAGTCCCTTGGTTAACTATGGCTACACCTTC. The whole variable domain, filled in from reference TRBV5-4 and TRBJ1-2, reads ETGVTQSPTHLIKTRGQQVTLRCSSQSGHNTVSWYQQALGQGPQFIFQYYREEENGRGNFPPRFSGLQFPNYSSELNVNALELDDSALYLCASSLGGSPLVNYGYTFGSGTRLTVV.